The present T cell receptor beta chain was sequenced within a study of T cell responses to AZD1222 COVID-19 vaccine. The repertoire was sequenced with immunoSEQ multiplex PCR; TCRdb's copy has only in-frame clones and lacks some. Of roughly 180,000 clones in the sample, 85% to 95% were seen once. Germline loops: CDR1 SEHNR, CDR2 FQNEAQ (reference sequence). The CDR3 loop spans 14 amino acids. Trimming cost V 1 base and J 1 base, with 5 bases left between them. Study results and caveats: Clonal diversity was possibly underestimated; the donors were predominantly white British and more often female.

As concerns this clone: Its antigen is unidentified.

The source material was peripheral blood, sampled on day 0 of AZD1222 vaccination. The chain links TRBV7-9 to TRBJ2-1; D unclear. This clonotype originated in an adult in good health. Here the CDR3 reads CASSLVVSYNEQFF. The CDR3, as DNA: TGTGCCAGCAGCTTAGTGGTTTCCTACAATGAGCAGTTCTTC.